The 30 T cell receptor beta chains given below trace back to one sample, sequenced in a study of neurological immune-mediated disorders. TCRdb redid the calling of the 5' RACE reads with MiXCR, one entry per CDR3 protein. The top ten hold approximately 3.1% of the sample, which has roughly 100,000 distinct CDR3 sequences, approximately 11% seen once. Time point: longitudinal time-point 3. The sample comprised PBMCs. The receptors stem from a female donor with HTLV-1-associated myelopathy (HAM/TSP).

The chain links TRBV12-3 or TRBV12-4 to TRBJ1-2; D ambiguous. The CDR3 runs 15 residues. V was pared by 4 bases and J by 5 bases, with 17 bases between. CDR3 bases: TGTGCCAGCAGTTGCCCGCCCCCAGCTTGGTATGGCTACACCTTC. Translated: CASSCPPPAWYGYTF.

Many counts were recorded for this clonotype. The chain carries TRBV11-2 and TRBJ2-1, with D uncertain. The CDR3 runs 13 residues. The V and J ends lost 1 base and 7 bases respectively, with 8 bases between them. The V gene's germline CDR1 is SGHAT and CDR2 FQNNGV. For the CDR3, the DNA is TGTGCCAGCAGCTTAGGACTGGTAAATGAGCAGTTCTTC. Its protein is CASSLGLVNEQFF.

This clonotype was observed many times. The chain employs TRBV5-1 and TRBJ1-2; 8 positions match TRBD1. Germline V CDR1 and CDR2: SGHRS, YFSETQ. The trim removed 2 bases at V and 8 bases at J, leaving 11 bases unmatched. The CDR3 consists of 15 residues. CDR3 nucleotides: TGCGCCAGCAGCTTCGGCCAGGGGGCTGGAGGAGGCTACACCTTC. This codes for CASSFGQGAGGGYTF.

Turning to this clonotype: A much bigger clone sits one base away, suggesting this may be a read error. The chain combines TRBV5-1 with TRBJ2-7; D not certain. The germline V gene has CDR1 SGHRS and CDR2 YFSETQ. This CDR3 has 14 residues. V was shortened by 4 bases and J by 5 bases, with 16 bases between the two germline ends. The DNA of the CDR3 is TGCGCCAGCAGCCCCTGGACGGACGGCCACGAGCAGTACTTC. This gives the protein CASSPWTDGHEQYF.

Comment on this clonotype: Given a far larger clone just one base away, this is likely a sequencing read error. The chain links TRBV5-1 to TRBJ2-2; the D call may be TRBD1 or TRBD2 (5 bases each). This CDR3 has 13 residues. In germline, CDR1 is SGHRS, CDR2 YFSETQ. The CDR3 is CASSQENTGALFF. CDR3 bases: TGCGCCAGCAGCCAAGAGAACACCGGGGCGCTGTTTTTT.

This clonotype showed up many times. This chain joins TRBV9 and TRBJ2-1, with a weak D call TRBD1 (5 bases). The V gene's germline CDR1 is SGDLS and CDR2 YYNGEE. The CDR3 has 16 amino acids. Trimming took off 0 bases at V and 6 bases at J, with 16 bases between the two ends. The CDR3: CASSVVWTPTPNEQFF. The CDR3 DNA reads TGTGCCAGCAGCGTAGTTTGGACACCCACCCCCAATGAGCAGTTCTTC. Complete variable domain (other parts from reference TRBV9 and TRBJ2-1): DSGVTQTPKHLITATGQRVTLRCSPRSGDLSVYWYQQSLDQGLQFLIQYYNGEERAKGNILERFSAQQFPDLHSELNLSSLELGDSALYFCASSVVWTPTPNEQFFGPGTRLTVL.

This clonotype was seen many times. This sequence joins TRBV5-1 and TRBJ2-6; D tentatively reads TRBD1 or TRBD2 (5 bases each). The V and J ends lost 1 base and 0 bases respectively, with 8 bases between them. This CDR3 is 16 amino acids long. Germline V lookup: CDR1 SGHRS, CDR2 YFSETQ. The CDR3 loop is CASSLSGTSGANVLTF. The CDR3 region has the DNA TGCGCCAGCAGCTTGTCGGGGACCTCTGGGGCCAACGTCCTGACTTTC.

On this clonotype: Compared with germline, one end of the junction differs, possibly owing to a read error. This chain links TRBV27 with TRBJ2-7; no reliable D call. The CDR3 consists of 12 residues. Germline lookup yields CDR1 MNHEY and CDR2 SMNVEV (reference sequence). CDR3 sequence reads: CASSLLGYEPYF. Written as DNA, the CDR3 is TGTGCCAGCAGTTTACTTGGCTACGAGCCGTACTTC.

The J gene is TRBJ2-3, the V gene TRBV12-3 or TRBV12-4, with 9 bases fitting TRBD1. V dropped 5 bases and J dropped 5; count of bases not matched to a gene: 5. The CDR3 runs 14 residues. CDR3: CASSRDRVGDTQYF. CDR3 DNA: TGTGCCAGCAGTAGGGACAGGGTCGGAGATACGCAGTATTTT.

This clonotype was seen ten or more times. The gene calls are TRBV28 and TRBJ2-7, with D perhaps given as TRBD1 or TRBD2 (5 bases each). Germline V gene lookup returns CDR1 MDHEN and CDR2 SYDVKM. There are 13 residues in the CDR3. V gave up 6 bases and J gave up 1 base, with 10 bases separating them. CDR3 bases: TGTGCCAGCAGCTGGGACGTGTCCTACGAGCAGTACTTC. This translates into CASSWDVSYEQYF.

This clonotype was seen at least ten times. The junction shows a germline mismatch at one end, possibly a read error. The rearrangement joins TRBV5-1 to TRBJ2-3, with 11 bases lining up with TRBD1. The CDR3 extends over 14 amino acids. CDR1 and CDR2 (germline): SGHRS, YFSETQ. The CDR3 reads CASRLDRGRDTQYF. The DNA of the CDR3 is TGCGCCAGCAGATTGGACAGGGGGCGGGATACGCAGTATTTT.

CDR3 sequence reads: CASSLVGDRGYNEQFF. Here the CDR3 DNA reads TGCGCCAGCAGCTTGGTAGGGGACAGGGGGTACAATGAGCAGTTCTTC. V gene TRBV4-1 combines with J gene TRBJ2-1; 11 bases fit TRBD1. The CDR3 sequence is 16 residues long. With V trimmed by 5 bases and J by 4 bases, 7 bases remained unmatched. Germline-derived CDR1 and CDR2 are MGHRA and YSYEKL.

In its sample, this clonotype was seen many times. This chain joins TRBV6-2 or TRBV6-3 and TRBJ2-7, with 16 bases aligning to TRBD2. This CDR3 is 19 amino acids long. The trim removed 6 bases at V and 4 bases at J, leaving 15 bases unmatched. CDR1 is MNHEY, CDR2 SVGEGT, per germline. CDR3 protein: CASRTDHPGLAGGTYEQYF. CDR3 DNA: TGTGCCAGCAGAACAGACCATCCGGGACTAGCGGGGGGGACATACGAGCAGTACTTC.

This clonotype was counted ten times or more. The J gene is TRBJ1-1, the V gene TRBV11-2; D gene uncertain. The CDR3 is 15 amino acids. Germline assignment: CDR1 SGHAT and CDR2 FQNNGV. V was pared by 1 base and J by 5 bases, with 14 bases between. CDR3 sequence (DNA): TGTGCCAGCAGCTTAGGATTGATGGGTATAACTGAAGCTTTCTTT. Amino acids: CASSLGLMGITEAFF.

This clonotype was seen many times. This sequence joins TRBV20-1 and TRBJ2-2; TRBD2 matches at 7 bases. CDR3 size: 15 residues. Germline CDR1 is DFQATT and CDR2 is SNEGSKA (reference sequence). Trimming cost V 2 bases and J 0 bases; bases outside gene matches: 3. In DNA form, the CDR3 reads TGCAGTGCTAGACAAGCGGGGTCGAACACCGGGGAGCTGTTTTTT. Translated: CSARQAGSNTGELFF.

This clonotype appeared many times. The CDR3 region is CASSQNDWRGLFTGELFF. CDR3 sequence (DNA): TGTGCCAGCAGCCAAAATGACTGGCGGGGCCTTTTCACCGGGGAGCTGTTTTTT. The rearrangement joins TRBV11-2 to TRBJ2-2, with D possibly TRBD2 on 6 matching bases. The V gene's germline CDR1 is SGHAT and CDR2 FQNNGV. The CDR3 totals 18 residues. V was clipped by 5 bases and J by 4 bases, with 23 bases between them.

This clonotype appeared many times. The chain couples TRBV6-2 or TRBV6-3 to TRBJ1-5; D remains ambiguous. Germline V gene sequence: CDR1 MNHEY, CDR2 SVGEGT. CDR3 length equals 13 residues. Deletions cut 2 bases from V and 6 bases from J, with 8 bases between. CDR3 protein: CASSYEGRQPQHF. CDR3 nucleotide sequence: TGTGCCAGCAGTTACGAAGGCCGTCAGCCCCAGCATTTT.

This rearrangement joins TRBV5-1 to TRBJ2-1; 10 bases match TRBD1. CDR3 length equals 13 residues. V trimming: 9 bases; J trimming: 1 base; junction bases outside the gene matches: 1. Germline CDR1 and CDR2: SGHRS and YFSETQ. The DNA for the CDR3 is TGCGCCACGGGACAGGGGTCCTACAATGAGCAGTTCTTC. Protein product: CATGQGSYNEQFF.

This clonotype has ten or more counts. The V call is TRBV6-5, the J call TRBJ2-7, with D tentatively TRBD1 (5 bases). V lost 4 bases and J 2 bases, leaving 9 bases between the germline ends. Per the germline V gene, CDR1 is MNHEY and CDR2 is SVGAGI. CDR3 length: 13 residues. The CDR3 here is CASSSQVPYEQYF. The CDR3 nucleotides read TGTGCCAGCAGTTCACAGGTTCCCTACGAGCAGTACTTC.

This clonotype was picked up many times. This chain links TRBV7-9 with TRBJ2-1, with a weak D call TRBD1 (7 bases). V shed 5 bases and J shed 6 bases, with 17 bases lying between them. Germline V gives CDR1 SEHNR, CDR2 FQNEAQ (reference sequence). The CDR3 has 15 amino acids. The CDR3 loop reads CASSRPGGQLNEQFF. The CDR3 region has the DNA TGTGCCAGCAGCCGCCCAGGGGGGCAGCTCAATGAGCAGTTCTTC.

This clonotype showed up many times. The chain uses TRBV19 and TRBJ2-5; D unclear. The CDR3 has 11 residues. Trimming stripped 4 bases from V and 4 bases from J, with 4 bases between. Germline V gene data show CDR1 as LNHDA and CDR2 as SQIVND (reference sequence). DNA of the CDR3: TGTGCCAGTAGTAATGGAGAGACCCAGTACTTC. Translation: CASSNGETQYF.

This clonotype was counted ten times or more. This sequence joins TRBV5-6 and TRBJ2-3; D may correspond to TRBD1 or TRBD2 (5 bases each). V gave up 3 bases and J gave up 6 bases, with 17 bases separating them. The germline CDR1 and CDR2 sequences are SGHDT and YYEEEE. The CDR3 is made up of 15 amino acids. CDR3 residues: CASSYGTLNLDTQYF. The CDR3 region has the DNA TGTGCCAGCAGCTATGGGACCTTAAATCTTGATACGCAGTATTTT.

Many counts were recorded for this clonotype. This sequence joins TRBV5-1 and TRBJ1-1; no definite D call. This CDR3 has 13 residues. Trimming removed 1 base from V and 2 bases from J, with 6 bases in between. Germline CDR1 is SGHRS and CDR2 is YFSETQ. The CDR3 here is CASSLLSNTEAFF. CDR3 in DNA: TGCGCCAGCAGCTTGTTGAGTAACACTGAAGCTTTCTTT.

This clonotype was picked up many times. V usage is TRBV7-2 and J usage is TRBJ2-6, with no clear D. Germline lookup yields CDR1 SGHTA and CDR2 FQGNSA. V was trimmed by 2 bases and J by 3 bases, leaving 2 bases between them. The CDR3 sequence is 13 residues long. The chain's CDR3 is CASSLIGANVLTF. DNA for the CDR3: TGTGCCAGCAGCTTAATTGGGGCCAACGTCCTGACTTTC.

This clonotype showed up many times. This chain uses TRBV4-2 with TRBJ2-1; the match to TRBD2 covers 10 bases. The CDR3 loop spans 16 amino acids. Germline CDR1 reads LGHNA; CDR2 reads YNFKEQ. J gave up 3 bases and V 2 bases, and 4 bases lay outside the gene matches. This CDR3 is CASSQKAGGDYNEQFF. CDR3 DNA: TGTGCCAGCAGCCAAAAAGCGGGGGGGGACTACAATGAGCAGTTCTTC.

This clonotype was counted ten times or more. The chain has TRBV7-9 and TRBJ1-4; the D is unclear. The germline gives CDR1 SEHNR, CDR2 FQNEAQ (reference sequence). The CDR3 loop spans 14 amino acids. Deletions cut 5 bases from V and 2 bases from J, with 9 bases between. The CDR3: CASSVLGTNEKLFF. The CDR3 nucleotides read TGTGCCAGCAGCGTGCTAGGGACTAATGAAAAACTGTTTTTT.

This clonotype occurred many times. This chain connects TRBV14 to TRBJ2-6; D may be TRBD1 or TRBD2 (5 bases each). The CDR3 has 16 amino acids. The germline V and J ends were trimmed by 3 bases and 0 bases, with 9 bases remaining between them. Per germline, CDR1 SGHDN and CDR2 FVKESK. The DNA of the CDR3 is TGTGCCAGCAGCCAGGGACGGGTCTCTGGGGCCAACGTCCTGACTTTC. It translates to CASSQGRVSGANVLTF.

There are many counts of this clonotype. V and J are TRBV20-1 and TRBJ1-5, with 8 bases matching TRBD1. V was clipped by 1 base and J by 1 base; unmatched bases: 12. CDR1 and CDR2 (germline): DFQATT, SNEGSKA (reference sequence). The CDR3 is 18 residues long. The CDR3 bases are TGCAGTGCTAGAGTAACGCGACAGGGGTTTGGGAGCAATCAGCCCCAGCATTTT. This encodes CSARVTRQGFGSNQPQHF.

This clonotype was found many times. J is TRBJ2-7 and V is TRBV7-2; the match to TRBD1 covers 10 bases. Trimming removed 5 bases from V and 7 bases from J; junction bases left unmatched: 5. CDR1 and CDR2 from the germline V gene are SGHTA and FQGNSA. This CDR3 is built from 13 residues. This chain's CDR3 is CASSVDRGQEQYF. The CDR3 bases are TGTGCCAGCAGCGTCGACAGGGGGCAAGAGCAGTACTTC.

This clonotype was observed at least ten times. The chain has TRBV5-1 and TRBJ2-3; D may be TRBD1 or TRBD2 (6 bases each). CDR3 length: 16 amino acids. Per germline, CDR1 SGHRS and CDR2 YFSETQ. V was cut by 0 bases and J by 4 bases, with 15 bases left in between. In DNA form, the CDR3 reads TGCGCCAGCAGCTTGGTCCGGGGGCTAATGGCAGATACGCAGTATTTT. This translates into CASSLVRGLMADTQYF.